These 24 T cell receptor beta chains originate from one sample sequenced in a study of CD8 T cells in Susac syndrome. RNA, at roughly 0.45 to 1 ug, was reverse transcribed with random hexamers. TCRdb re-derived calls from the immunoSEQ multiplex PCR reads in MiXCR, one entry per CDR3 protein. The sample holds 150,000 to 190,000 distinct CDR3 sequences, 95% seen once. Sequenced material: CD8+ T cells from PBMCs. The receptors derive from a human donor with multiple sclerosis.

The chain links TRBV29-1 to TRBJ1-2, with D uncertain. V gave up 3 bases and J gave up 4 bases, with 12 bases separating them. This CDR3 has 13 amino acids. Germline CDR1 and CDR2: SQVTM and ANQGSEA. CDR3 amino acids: CSVDNTLGYGYTF. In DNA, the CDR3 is TGCAGCGTTGATAACACGCTGGGCTATGGCTACACCTTC.

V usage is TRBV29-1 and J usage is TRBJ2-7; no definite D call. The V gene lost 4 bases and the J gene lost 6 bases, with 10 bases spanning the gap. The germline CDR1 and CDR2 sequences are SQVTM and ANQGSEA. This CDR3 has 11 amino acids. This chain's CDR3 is CSVGSLGEQYF. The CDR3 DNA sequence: TGCAGCGTTGGGAGCTTAGGCGAGCAGTACTTC.

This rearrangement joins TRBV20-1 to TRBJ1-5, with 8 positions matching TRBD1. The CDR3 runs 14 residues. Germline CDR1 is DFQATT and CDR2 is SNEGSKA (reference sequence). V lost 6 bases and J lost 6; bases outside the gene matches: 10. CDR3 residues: CSANDRGMSQPQHF. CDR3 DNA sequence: TGCAGTGCCAACGACAGGGGCATGAGTCAGCCCCAGCATTTT.

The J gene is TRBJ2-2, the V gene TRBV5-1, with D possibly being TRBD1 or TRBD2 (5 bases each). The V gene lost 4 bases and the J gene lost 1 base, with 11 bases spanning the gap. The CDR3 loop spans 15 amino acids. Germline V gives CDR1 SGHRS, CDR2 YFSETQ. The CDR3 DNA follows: TGCGCCAGCAGCCAAGGGACGGTGAACACCGGGGAGCTGTTTTTT. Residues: CASSQGTVNTGELFF.

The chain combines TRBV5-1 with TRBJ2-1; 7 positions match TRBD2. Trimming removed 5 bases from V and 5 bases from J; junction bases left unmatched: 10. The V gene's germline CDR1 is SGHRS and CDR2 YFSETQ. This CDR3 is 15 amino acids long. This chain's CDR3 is CASRLMAGENNEQFF. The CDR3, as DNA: TGCGCCAGCAGGCTGATGGCGGGGGAGAACAATGAGCAGTTCTTC.

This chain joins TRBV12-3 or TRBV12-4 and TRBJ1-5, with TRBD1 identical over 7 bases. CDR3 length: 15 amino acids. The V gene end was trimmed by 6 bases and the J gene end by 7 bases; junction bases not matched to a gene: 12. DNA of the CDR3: TGTGCCAGCAGCCCGGGTGAGGGGGCCGGGCAGCCCCAGCATTTT. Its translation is CASSPGEGAGQPQHF.

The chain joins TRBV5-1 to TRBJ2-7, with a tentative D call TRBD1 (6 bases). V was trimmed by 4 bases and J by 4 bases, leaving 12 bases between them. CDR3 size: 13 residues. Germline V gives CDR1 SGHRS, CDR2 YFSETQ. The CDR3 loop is CASSLLQGYEQYF. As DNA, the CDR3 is TGCGCCAGCAGCCTTCTACAGGGATACGAGCAGTACTTC.

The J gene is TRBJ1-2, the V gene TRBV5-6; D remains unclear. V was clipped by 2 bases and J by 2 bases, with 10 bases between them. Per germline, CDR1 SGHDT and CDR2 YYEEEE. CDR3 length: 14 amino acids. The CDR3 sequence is CASSFGPENYGYTF. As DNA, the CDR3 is TGTGCCAGCAGCTTTGGTCCGGAAAACTATGGCTACACCTTC.

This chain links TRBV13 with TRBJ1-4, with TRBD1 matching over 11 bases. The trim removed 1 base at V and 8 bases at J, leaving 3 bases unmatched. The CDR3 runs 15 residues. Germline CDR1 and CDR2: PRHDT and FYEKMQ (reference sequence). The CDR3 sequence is CASSLADRGHEKLFF. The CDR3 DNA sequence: TGTGCCAGCAGCTTAGCGGACAGGGGGCACGAAAAACTGTTTTTT.

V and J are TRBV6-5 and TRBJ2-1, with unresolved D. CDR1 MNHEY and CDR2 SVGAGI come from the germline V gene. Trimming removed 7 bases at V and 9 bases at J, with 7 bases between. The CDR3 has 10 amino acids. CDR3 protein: CASNQSEQFF. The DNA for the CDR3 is TGTGCCAGCAACCAAAGTGAGCAGTTCTTC.

The CDR3 DNA follows: TGTGCCAGCAGTCCTTCCCTAGCGGGGGGCCTTCAGGACTACAAAGAGACCCAGTACTTC. This sequence encodes CASSPSLAGGLQDYKETQYF. The chain links TRBV2 to TRBJ2-5; 11 bases line up with TRBD2. The CDR3 runs 20 residues. Germline-derived CDR1 and CDR2 are SNHLY and FYNNEI. The J segment lost 3 bases and the V segment lost 5 bases, leaving 20 bases of the junction unmatched.

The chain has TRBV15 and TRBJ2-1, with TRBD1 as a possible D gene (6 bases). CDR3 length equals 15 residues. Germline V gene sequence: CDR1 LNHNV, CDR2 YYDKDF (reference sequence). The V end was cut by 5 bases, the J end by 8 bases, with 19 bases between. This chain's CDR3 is CATSPRTDPGDEQFF. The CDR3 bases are TGTGCCACCAGCCCCCGGACCGACCCAGGGGATGAGCAGTTCTTC.

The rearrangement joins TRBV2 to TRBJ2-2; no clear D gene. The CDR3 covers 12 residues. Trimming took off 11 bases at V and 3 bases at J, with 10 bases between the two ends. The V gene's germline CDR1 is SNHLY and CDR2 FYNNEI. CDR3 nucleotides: TGTGCCGGCCGACTGTACACCGGGGAGCTGTTTTTT. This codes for CAGRLYTGELFF.

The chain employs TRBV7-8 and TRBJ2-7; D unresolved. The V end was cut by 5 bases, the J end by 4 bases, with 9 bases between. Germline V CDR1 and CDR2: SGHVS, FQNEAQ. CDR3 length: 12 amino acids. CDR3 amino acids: CASSGWDYEQYV. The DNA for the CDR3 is TGTGCCAGCAGCGGATGGGATTACGAGCAGTACGTC.

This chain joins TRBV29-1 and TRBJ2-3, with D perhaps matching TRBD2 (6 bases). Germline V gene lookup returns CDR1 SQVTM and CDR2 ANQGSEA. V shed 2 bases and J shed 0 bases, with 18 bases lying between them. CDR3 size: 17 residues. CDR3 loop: CSVETVGRGVSTDTQYF. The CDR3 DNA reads TGCAGCGTTGAAACAGTTGGGCGCGGGGTCAGCACAGATACGCAGTATTTT.

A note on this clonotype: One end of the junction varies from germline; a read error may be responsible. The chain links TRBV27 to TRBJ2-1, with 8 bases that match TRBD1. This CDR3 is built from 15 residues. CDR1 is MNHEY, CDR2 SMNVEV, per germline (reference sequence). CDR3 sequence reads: CTSRPPGQELNEQFF. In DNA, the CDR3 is TGTACCAGCAGGCCACCGGGACAGGAGCTGAATGAGCAGTTCTTC.

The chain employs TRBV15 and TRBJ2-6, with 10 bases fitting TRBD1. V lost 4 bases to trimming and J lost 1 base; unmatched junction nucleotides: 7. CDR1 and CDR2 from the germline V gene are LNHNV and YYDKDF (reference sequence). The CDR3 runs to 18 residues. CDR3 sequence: CATSTLTGGESGANVLTF. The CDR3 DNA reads TGTGCCACCAGCACTTTGACAGGGGGCGAGTCTGGGGCCAACGTCCTGACTTTC.

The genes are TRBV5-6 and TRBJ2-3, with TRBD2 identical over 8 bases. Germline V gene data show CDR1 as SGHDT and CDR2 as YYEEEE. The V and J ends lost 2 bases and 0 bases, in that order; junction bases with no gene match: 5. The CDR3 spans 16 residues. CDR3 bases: TGTGCCAGCAGCTTTCGACTAGCGACTAGCACAGATACGCAGTATTTT. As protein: CASSFRLATSTDTQYF.

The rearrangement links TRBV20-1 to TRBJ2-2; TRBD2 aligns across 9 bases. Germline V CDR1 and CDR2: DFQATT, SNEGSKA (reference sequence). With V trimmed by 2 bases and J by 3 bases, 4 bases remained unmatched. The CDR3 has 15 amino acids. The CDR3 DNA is TGCAGTGCTAGACCTGTAGCGGGGGACACCGGGGAGCTGTTTTTT. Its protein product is CSARPVAGDTGELFF.

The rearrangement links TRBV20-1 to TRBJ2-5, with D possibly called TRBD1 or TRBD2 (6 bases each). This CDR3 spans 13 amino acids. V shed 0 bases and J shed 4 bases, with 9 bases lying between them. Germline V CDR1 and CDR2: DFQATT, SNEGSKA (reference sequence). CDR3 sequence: CSAREGGLETQYF. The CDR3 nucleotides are TGCAGTGCTAGAGAGGGGGGCCTAGAGACCCAGTACTTC.

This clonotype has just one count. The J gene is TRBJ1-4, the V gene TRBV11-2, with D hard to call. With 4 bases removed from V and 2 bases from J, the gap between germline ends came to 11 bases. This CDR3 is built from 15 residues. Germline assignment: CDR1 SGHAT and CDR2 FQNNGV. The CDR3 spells CASSSTSMTNEKLFF. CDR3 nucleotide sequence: TGTGCCAGCAGCTCGACCTCAATGACTAATGAAAAACTGTTTTTT.

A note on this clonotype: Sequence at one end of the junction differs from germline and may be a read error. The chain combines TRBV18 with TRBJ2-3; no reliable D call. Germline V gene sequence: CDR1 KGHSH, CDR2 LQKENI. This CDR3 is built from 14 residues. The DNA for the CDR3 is TGTGCCAGCTCTCCACCCCGGTACACAGATACGCAGTATTTT. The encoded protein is CASSPPRYTDTQYF.

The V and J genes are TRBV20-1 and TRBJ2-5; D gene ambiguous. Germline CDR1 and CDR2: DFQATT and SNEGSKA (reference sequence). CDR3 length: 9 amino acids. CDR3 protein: CRPPETQYF. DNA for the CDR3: TGCAGGCCCCCAGAGACCCAGTACTTC.

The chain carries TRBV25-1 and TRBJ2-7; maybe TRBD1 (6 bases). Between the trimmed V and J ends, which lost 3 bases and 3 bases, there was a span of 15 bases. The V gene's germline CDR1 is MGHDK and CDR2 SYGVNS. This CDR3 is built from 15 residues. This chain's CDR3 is CASSDPGDGDYEQYF. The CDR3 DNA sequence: TGTGCCAGCAGTGACCCAGGGGATGGCGACTACGAGCAGTACTTC.